Presented here are 8 T cell receptor beta chains from one specimen sequenced in a study of early T cells in non-severe SARS-CoV-2 infection. Via MiXCR, TCRdb re-called the 5' RACE reads, giving one row per CDR3 protein. Of around 40,000 distinct CDR3 sequences listed, roughly 5.7% are singletons. The material sequenced was whole blood. The receptors here all came from an adult who was a healthcare worker with PCR-confirmed SARS-CoV-2 infection or an uninfected control (not recorded which).

This clonotype came up many times. V gene TRBV7-2 combines with J gene TRBJ2-7; D is undetermined. This CDR3 is 14 amino acids long. With 1 base removed from V and 3 bases from J, the gap between germline ends came to 10 bases. CDR1 and CDR2 (germline): SGHTA, FQGNSA. In DNA, the CDR3 is TGTGCCAGCAGCTTAGGGGGTTGGAACTACGAGCAGTACTTC. It codes for CASSLGGWNYEQYF. Filled out from reference TRBV7-2 and TRBJ2-7, the complete variable domain reads GAGVSQSPSNKVTEKGKDVELRCDPISGHTALYWYRQSLGQGLEFLIYFQGNSAPDKSGLPSDRFSAERTGGSVSTLTIQRTQQEDSAVYLCASSLGGWNYEQYFGPGTRLTVT.

This clonotype was observed at least ten times. This chain uses TRBV11-2 with TRBJ2-1; no reliable D call. From germline, CDR1 is SGHAT and CDR2 FQNNGV. The CDR3 totals 16 residues. The germline V and J ends were trimmed by 2 bases and 0 bases, with 11 bases remaining between them. In DNA, the CDR3 is TGTGCCAGCAGCTTACTCCCCCCCAACTCCTACAATGAGCAGTTCTTC. Residues: CASSLLPPNSYNEQFF.

This clonotype was observed at least ten times. V is TRBV5-1 and J is TRBJ1-4; 8 nucleotides align to TRBD1. Trimming at V came to 5 bases and at J to 6 bases, leaving 9 bases not matched to a gene. The CDR3 has 15 residues. Germline assignment: CDR1 SGHRS and CDR2 YFSETQ. The chain's CDR3 is CASRGTTGEDEKLFF. The CDR3, as DNA: TGCGCCAGCAGGGGGACGACAGGGGAGGATGAAAAACTGTTTTTT. The entire variable domain, with the rest obtained from reference TRBV5-1 and TRBJ1-4, is as follows: KAGVTQTPRYLIKTRGQQVTLSCSPISGHRSVSWYQQTPGQGLQFLFEYFSETQRNKGNFPGRFSGRQFSNSRSEMNVSTLELGDSALYLCASRGTTGEDEKLFFGSGTQLSVL.

The table lists this clonotype with many counts. The chain recombines TRBV3-1 with TRBJ2-7; no clear D. The germline V gene encodes CDR1 LGHDT and CDR2 YNNKEL (reference sequence). V lost 2 bases and J lost 2, with 10 bases in between. The CDR3 contains 14 residues. The CDR3 here is CASSQQAGTYEQYF. CDR3 DNA sequence: TGTGCCAGCAGCCAACAGGCTGGTACCTACGAGCAGTACTTC.

This clonotype was observed many times. This chain links TRBV2 with TRBJ2-1; 11 bases match TRBD1. Losses at the gene ends were 6 bases for V and 8 bases for J; bases not matched to a gene: 6. The CDR3 is 14 amino acids. The germline V gene has CDR1 SNHLY and CDR2 FYNNEI. The CDR3 sequence is CASRAGQGVDEQFF. As DNA, the CDR3 is TGTGCCAGCAGAGCGGGACAGGGGGTAGATGAGCAGTTCTTC. The variable domain in full, with the rest retrieved from reference TRBV2 and TRBJ2-1, is EPEVTQTPSHQVTQMGQEVILRCVPISNHLYFYWYRQILGQKVEFLVSFYNNEISEKSEIFDDQFSVERPDGSNFTLKIRSTKLEDSAMYFCASRAGQGVDEQFFGPGTRLTVL.

The V call is TRBV4-3, the J call TRBJ1-1, with 8 bases identical to TRBD1. The V and J ends lost 1 base and 10 bases, in that order; junction bases with no gene match: 5. The germline V gene has CDR1 LGHNA and CDR2 YSLEER. The CDR3 consists of 13 residues. This chain's CDR3 is CASSQVTGGRAFF. Written as DNA, the CDR3 is TGCGCCAGCAGCCAAGTTACAGGGGGAAGAGCTTTCTTT.

This clonotype showed up just a few times. The rearrangement joins TRBV29-1 to TRBJ2-1; tentative D call: TRBD2 (6 bases). Germline lookup yields CDR1 SQVTM and CDR2 ANQGSEA. V shed 7 bases and J shed 3 bases, with 13 bases lying between them. The CDR3 length is 13 residues. This chain's CDR3 is CSARLEVYNEQFF. CDR3 nucleotide sequence: TGCAGCGCCAGACTAGAAGTCTACAATGAGCAGTTCTTC.

This clonotype came up many times. The genes are TRBV6-4 and TRBJ2-1, with 12 bases identical to TRBD2. The germline gives CDR1 MRHNA, CDR2 SNTAGT. CDR3 length: 14 amino acids. The V gene end was trimmed by 0 bases and the J gene end by 12 bases; junction bases not matched to a gene: 3. The CDR3 reads CASSDSGTSGSQFF. CDR3 sequence (DNA): TGTGCCAGCAGTGACTCGGGGACTAGCGGGTCGCAGTTCTTC.